What follows is one TCR beta chain and its context. Its antigen is currently not known. It has no much larger one-base neighbor in the sample; base qualities were not kept. TCRbeta CDR3 regions were sequenced with the immunoSEQ Assay. After extraction, genomic DNA underwent amplification by bias-controlled multiplex PCR, followed by high-throughput sequencing. The authors processed their data as follows. To quantify the absolute abundance of every unique TCRbeta CDR3 region, sequences were collapsed and filtered. T cell fraction was estimated by normalizing TCRbeta template counts to usable DNA, with usable DNA measured through amplification of reference genes found in all nucleated cells. Repertoire TCRs were annotated as SARS-CoV-2-specific by exact matching of V gene, CDR3 amino acid sequence and J gene to a known reactive TCR set. The reference SARS-CoV-2 TCR set was obtained from MIRA and was filtered for enrichment in COVID-19-positive ImmuneCODE repertoires, whereby public or cross-reactive TCRs were removed. Using the MIRA antigens, annotated TCRs were further analysed by specific ORF or by position within an ORF. Breadth was defined as annotated unique rearrangements over total unique productive rearrangements; depth was the summed frequency of those rearrangements. Two-sided Wilcoxon rank-sum tests were used to compare TCR breadth between groups. TCRdb took over this immuneACCESS table, retaining in-frame rearrangements with V and J assigned. Such tables are incomplete; in checked studies, under half of the missing clones stem from an unresolved V gene, and the remainder is unexplained. Clone size and V and J calls were adopted from that table, with D and trimming inferred from the DNA. This sample is represented by around 450,000 clones; 75% to 95% of them were singletons. The ten largest clonotypes hold 9% to 15% of the sample.

The data were taken from a study of Ad26.COV2.S vaccination and SARS-CoV-2 variants (dated by TCRdb to the early 2020s). About the investigation overall: Donors in the vaccine arm were drawn from COV1001, a multicentre, randomized, double-blind, placebo-controlled phase I-IIa trial testing Ad26.COV2.S in healthy adults. Ad26.COV2.S was administered intramuscularly at a dose of 5x10^10 or 1x10^11 viral particles, either as one shot or as two shots given 56 days apart. A total of approximately 30 samples were included in the TCR-sequenced set, comprising some 20 Ad26.COV2.S vaccine recipients, 5 placebo recipients and 8 SARS-CoV-2 convalescent individuals. TCRbeta repertoire sequencing was used to assess the specificity and breadth of SARS-CoV-2-reactive T cell receptors after Ad26.COV2.S vaccination. Investigators remained blinded to trial group allocation during experiments and outcome assessment. Trial participants were randomized into five groups of five, in which low-dose or high-dose Ad26.COV2.S was given once or twice, or placebo was given on both occasions. Study-wide findings and limitations: Ad26.COV2.S recipients had higher spike-specific TCR breadth than placebo recipients (P = 0.0014). Vaccine and placebo recipients had comparable non-spike TCR breadth, which fits with the vaccine containing only spike. The authors noted that the TCR breadth and depth analyses may have underestimated total T cell responses. The study was not powered for comparison of responses between vaccine doses or regimens. After vaccination, substantial breadth of spike-specific CD8+ and CD4+ T cell responses was reported.

The sample's treatment or condition label, in plain terms: around 19 received Ad26.COV2.S at low or high dose, single or two shots; 5 received placebo; per-sample allocation not given. For vaccine and placebo recipients, the sequenced repertoires came from samples collected on day 63 after the first injection. In Cohort 1b, 20 to 25 adults aged 18-55 years were enrolled at a single site in Boston, USA, between 29 July and 7 August 2020. Ad26.COV2.S consisted of a replication-incompetent adenovirus type 26 vector by which a prefusion-stabilized SARS-CoV-2 spike protein from the original Wuhan strain was expressed. In the germline V gene (reference sequence), CDR1 corresponds to SEHNR and CDR2 to FQNEAQ. Cut back by 4 bases and 2 bases, the V and J ends lie 7 bases apart. Spanning cysteine to phenylalanine, the CDR3 consists of 13 amino acids. The sequence is cut down to CDR3 DNA, 39 bases in frame from base 1.

The rearrangement combines TRBV7-9 with TRBJ2-3, with no D gene named confidently. The TCR was taken from a person between 18 and 59 years old who received the Ad26.COV2.S COVID-19 vaccine or a placebo. The sample was peripheral blood, taken in a trial of Ad26.COV2.S vaccine versus placebo. CDR3 region: CASSSHPTDTQYF. At the DNA level, the sequence is TGTGCCAGCAGCTCGCACCCCACAGATACGCAGTATTTT.